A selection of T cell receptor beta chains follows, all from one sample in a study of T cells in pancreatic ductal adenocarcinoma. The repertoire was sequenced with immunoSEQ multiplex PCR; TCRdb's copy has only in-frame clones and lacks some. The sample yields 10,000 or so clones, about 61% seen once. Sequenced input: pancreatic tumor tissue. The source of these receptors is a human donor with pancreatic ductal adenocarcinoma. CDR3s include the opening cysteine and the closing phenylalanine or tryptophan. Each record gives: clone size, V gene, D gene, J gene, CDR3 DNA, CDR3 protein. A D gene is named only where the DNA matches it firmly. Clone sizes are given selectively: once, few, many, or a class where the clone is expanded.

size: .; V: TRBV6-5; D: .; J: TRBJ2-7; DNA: TGTGCCAGCAGTCAGGGACTCGAGCAGTACTTC; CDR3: CASSQGLEQYF
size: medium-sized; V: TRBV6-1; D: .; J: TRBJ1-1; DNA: TGTGCCAGCAGCGTCAGATTTTTGAACACTGAAGCTTTCTTT; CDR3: CASSVRFLNTEAFF
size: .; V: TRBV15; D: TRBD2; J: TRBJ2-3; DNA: TGTGCCACCAACCACGTTAACGTAGCGGGAAGCACAGATACGCAGTATTTT; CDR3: CATNHVNVAGSTDTQYF
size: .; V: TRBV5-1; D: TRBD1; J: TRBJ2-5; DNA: TGCGCCAGCCGAGAACAGGGGATGCAAGAGACCCAGTACTTC; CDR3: CASREQGMQETQYF
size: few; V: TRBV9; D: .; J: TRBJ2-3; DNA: TGTGCCAGCAGCCGTACTGGGGATCCCACAGATACGCAGTATTTT; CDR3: CASSRTGDPTDTQYF
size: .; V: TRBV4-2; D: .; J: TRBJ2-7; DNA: TGTGCCAGCAGCCAAGCGACAGCAGTCTACGAGCAGTACTTC; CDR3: CASSQATAVYEQYF
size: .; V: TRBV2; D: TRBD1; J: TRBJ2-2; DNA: TGTGCCGTCCCGGGACAGGGGGCCGCCGGGGAGCTGTTTTTT; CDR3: CAVPGQGAAGELFF
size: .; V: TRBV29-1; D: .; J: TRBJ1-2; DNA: TGCAGCGCTGTGGGCAGGGATGGCTACACCTTC; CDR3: CSAVGRDGYTF
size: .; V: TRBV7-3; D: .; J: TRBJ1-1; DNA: TGTGCCAGCAGCTTAATGGGGAACACTGAAGCTTTCTTT; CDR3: CASSLMGNTEAFF
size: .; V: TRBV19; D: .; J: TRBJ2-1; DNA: TGTGCCAGTAGGACCGGGACTCCCGGGGGTGAGCAGTTCTTC; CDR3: CASRTGTPGGEQFF
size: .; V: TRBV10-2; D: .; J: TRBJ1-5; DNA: TGCGCCAGCAGTGAGACCGCAGGGTCGGGGAATCAGCCCCAGCATTTT; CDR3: CASSETAGSGNQPQHF
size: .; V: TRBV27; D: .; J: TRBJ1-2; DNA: TGTGCCAGCAGTTTATCAGGGCGGTATGGCTACACCTTC; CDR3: CASSLSGRYGYTF